The 22 T cell receptor beta chains listed next were all sequenced from one sample in a study of CD8 T cells in Susac syndrome. Reverse transcription of roughly 0.45 to 1 ug RNA used random hexamers. From the immunoSEQ multiplex PCR reads, TCRdb called clonotypes with MiXCR, one entry per CDR3 protein. This table holds about 69,000 distinct CDR3 sequences, approximately 95% found once. Sequences were obtained from CD8+ T cells from PBMCs. The receptors come from a human donor in good health.

CDR3 nucleotide sequence: TGTGCCAGCAGTTACCTACTAGCGGGGGAGAAAGAGCAGTTCTTC. It yields the protein CASSYLLAGEKEQFF. The J gene is TRBJ2-1, the V gene TRBV6-5; 11 nucleotides line up with TRBD2. J lost 10 bases, V lost 2 bases, and 7 bases had no gene match. The CDR3 consists of 15 residues. Germline values: CDR1 MNHEY, CDR2 SVGAGI.

In this sample, this clonotype turned up a few times. The V call is TRBV7-9, the J call TRBJ2-5; TRBD1 aligns across 7 bases. This CDR3 region has 12 residues. V shed 9 bases and J 2 bases; nucleotides not matched to a gene: 3. CDR1 and CDR2 (germline): SEHNR, FQNEAQ (reference sequence). CDR3 nucleotide sequence: TGTGCCAGTAGGGACAGACAAGAGACCCAGTACTTC. Its translation: CASRDRQETQYF.

V and J are TRBV4-2 and TRBJ2-1, with 13 bases aligning to TRBD2. The length of the CDR3 is 15 residues. The ends lost 4 bases at V and 7 bases at J; junction bases unmatched: 4. Germline CDR1 LGHNA, CDR2 YNFKEQ. In nucleotides, the CDR3 is TGTGCCAGCAGCCTACTAGCGGGGGGGTTTAATGAGCAGTTCTTC. Translating it yields CASSLLAGGFNEQFF.

This chain links TRBV28 with TRBJ1-1, with no clear D. From germline, CDR1 is MDHEN and CDR2 SYDVKM. This CDR3 contains 12 residues. V lost 5 bases and J lost 7, with 11 bases in between. This CDR3 is CASSQPWIEAFF. DNA of the CDR3: TGTGCCAGCAGTCAGCCCTGGATTGAAGCTTTCTTT.

The chain carries TRBV7-3 and TRBJ2-1, with 8 positions matching TRBD2. From germline, CDR1 is SGHTA and CDR2 FQGTGA. The CDR3 is 15 amino acids. The J segment lost 1 base and the V segment lost 4 bases, leaving 3 bases of the junction unmatched. CDR3 sequence reads: CASSSAGGSYNEQFF. The DNA of the CDR3 is TGTGCCAGCAGCTCGGCGGGGGGATCCTACAATGAGCAGTTCTTC.

The chain has TRBV29-1 and TRBJ1-2; D is unclear. This CDR3 is 12 amino acids long. Germline CDR1 and CDR2: SQVTM and ANQGSEA. Deletions cut 7 bases from V and 1 base from J, with 10 bases between. CDR3 coding DNA: TGCAGCGGGTGGGCGGATAACTATGGCTACACCTTC. It codes for CSGWADNYGYTF.

The CDR3 is CASSGGVDEQYF. In DNA, the CDR3 is TGTGCCAGCAGCGGGGGGGTTGACGAGCAGTACTTC. The chain couples TRBV5-6 to TRBJ2-7; the match to TRBD2 covers 7 bases. Germline lookup yields CDR1 SGHDT and CDR2 YYEEEE. This CDR3 is built from 12 residues. Losses at the gene ends were 4 bases for V and 5 bases for J; bases not matched to a gene: 3.

The chain combines TRBV27 with TRBJ1-1; D might be TRBD1 (5 bases). V was pared by 1 base and J by 0 bases, with 6 bases between. This CDR3 has 14 residues. Per the germline V gene, CDR1 is MNHEY and CDR2 is SMNVEV (reference sequence). CDR3 in amino acids: CASSLWGMNTEAFF. The CDR3 region has the DNA TGTGCCAGCAGTTTATGGGGCATGAACACTGAAGCTTTCTTT.

The rearrangement joins TRBV18 to TRBJ2-1, with 8 bases identical to TRBD1. Germline lookup yields CDR1 KGHSH and CDR2 LQKENI. CDR3 size: 18 residues. The ends lost 6 bases at V and 1 base at J; junction bases unmatched: 14. This chain's CDR3 is CASSPQGAALESYNEQFF. Here the CDR3 DNA reads TGTGCCAGCTCCCCGCAGGGGGCAGCCTTAGAATCCTACAATGAGCAGTTCTTC.

This sequence joins TRBV5-1 and TRBJ2-7; unclear D gene. CDR3 size: 13 residues. CDR1 is SGHRS, CDR2 YFSETQ, per germline. Trimming cost V 0 bases and J 6 bases, with 10 bases left between them. This chain's CDR3 is CASSLDIPLEQYF. CDR3 DNA: TGCGCCAGCAGCTTGGATATCCCCCTCGAGCAGTACTTC.

The chain is built from TRBV27 and TRBJ2-5, with 12 bases identical to TRBD2. V lost 5 bases, J lost 3 bases, and 1 base stayed unmatched. Germline loops: CDR1 MNHEY, CDR2 SMNVEV (reference sequence). The CDR3 is 14 residues long. Here the CDR3 DNA reads TGTGCCAGCAGTGCTAGCGGGGGGGAAGAGACCCAGTACTTC. It translates to CASSASGGEETQYF.

This chain connects TRBV7-8 to TRBJ2-7; weak D call: TRBD2 (6 bases). The CDR3 has 11 residues. The germline V gene encodes CDR1 SGHVS and CDR2 FQNEAQ. V was trimmed by 8 bases and J by 6 bases, leaving 11 bases between them. The CDR3 nucleotides are TGTGCCAGCCTCGGGCGGGGCGAGCAGTACTTC. This codes for CASLGRGEQYF.

The chain couples TRBV12-3 or TRBV12-4 to TRBJ2-2, with D uncertain. V was cut by 6 bases and J by 7 bases, with 9 bases left in between. There are 12 residues in the CDR3. The CDR3 coding sequence is TGTGCCAGCAGACCGACGGGCGGGGAGCTGTTTTTT. Its protein product is CASRPTGGELFF.

This clonotype was seen just once. The chain recombines TRBV12-3 or TRBV12-4 with TRBJ1-1, with 8 bases identical to TRBD1. The CDR3 runs to 14 residues. With 3 bases clipped from V and 7 bases from J, the junction kept 7 bases outside the gene matches. CDR3 amino acids: CASSFGQGSGEAFF. CDR3 sequence (DNA): TGTGCCAGCAGTTTCGGACAGGGCAGCGGTGAAGCTTTCTTT.

The V call is TRBV9, the J call TRBJ1-5; TRBD1 might be the D (5 bases). Trimming stripped 3 bases from V and 1 base from J, with 11 bases between. Germline values: CDR1 SGDLS, CDR2 YYNGEE. This CDR3 comprises 15 residues. The CDR3 is CASSEGRGSNQPQHF. CDR3 DNA sequence: TGTGCCAGCAGCGAGGGGAGGGGAAGCAATCAGCCCCAGCATTTT. The variable domain in full, completed from reference TRBV9 and TRBJ1-5, reads DSGVTQTPKHLITATGQRVTLRCSPRSGDLSVYWYQQSLDQGLQFLIQYYNGEERAKGNILERFSAQQFPDLHSELNLSSLELGDSALYFCASSEGRGSNQPQHFGDGTRLSIL.

This sequence joins TRBV29-1 and TRBJ2-2; the D is unclear. This CDR3 is built from 12 residues. Germline-derived CDR1 and CDR2 are SQVTM and ANQGSEA. Trimming left V 3 bases short and J 5 bases short, with 7 bases between. The CDR3 loop reads CSVDPATGELFF. In nucleotides, the CDR3 is TGCAGCGTTGACCCGGCGACCGGGGAGCTGTTTTTT.

The rearrangement links TRBV9 to TRBJ2-2; no clear D. CDR3 size: 14 residues. CDR1 and CDR2 (germline): SGDLS, YYNGEE. V was shortened by 3 bases and J by 1 base, with 7 bases between the two germline ends. The CDR3 here is CASSAYKNTGELFF. CDR3 coding DNA: TGTGCCAGCAGCGCCTACAAGAACACCGGGGAGCTGTTTTTT.

J is TRBJ1-5 and V is TRBV6-1; 7 nucleotides match TRBD1. This CDR3 is built from 16 residues. With V trimmed by 5 bases and J by 2 bases, 9 bases remained unmatched. Germline CDR1 is MNHNS and CDR2 is SASEGT. This chain's CDR3 is CASSPQGDGRNQPQHF. DNA of the CDR3: TGTGCCAGCAGTCCCCAGGGGGACGGACGCAATCAGCCCCAGCATTTT.

This chain uses TRBV27 with TRBJ2-2; the D is unclear. Germline values: CDR1 MNHEY, CDR2 SMNVEV (reference sequence). The CDR3 is 13 amino acids. The V end was cut by 1 base, the J end by 2 bases, with 2 bases between. This CDR3 reads CASSLYNTGELFF. For the CDR3, the DNA is TGTGCCAGCAGTTTATATAACACCGGGGAGCTGTTTTTT.

This clonotype was recorded once. This chain links TRBV7-6 with TRBJ2-1, with 7 bases that match TRBD2. The germline gives CDR1 SGHVS, CDR2 FNYEAQ. Germline trimming cut 2 bases from V and 0 bases from J; bases unmatched to any gene: 4. The CDR3 extends over 16 amino acids. The CDR3 sequence is CASSLQAGSSYNEQFF. The CDR3 DNA reads as TGTGCCAGCAGCTTACAAGCGGGGAGCTCCTACAATGAGCAGTTCTTC.

This rearrangement joins TRBV6-5 to TRBJ1-2, with D unclear. The germline CDR1 and CDR2 sequences are MNHEY and SVGAGI. The CDR3 runs 14 residues. The germline V and J ends were trimmed by 6 bases and 7 bases, with 18 bases remaining between them. The CDR3 reads CASSPSWAEIGYTF. CDR3 coding DNA: TGTGCCAGCAGCCCCTCCTGGGCCGAGATTGGCTACACCTTC.

V usage is TRBV12-3 or TRBV12-4 and J usage is TRBJ1-5; the D gene is possibly TRBD1 (5 bases). With 2 bases removed from V and 5 bases from J, the gap between germline ends came to 10 bases. The CDR3 has 14 amino acids. The CDR3 is CASSLKGWHQPQHF. The CDR3 DNA reads TGTGCCAGCAGTTTAAAGGGGTGGCATCAGCCCCAGCATTTT.